One and the same sample provided the 12 T cell receptor beta chains below, sequenced in a study of PD-L1 blockade in urothelial cancer. Only in-frame clones appear in the TCRdb table, and some are missing; sequencing was by immunoSEQ multiplex PCR. This table holds about 21,000 clones, 90% found once. The sequences come from PBMCs, collected around atezolizumab (anti-PD-L1) treatment. The receptors derive from a woman aged 55-69 years with urothelial cancer.

The chain links TRBV6-6 to TRBJ1-3; D might be TRBD1 (5 bases). The CDR3 loop spans 15 amino acids. The germline CDR1 and CDR2 sequences are MNHNY and SVGAGI (reference sequence). V was trimmed by 4 bases and J by 0 bases, leaving 10 bases between them. CDR3 protein: CASSSTGVSGNTIYF. Written as DNA, the CDR3 is TGTGCCAGCAGTTCAACGGGGGTCTCTGGAAACACCATATATTTT.

In its sample, this clone was seen once. CDR3 in amino acids: CASSMGGNTGELFF. DNA for the CDR3: TGTGCCAGCAGCATGGGAGGGAACACCGGGGAGCTGTTTTTT. The chain has TRBV21-1 and TRBJ2-2; no DNA check was done on the table's D call, TRBD2. TRBV21-1 is listed as a pseudogene. This CDR3 has 14 residues.

This chain connects TRBV19 to TRBJ2-4; 12 bases match TRBD1. The CDR3 is 15 amino acids. Germline loops: CDR1 LNHDA, CDR2 SQIVND (reference sequence). Trimming at V came to 10 bases and at J to 7 bases, leaving 11 bases not matched to a gene. The DNA of the CDR3 is TGTGCCACCTCAAAGGCCGGGACAGGGGGCAACATTCAGTACTTC. It translates to CATSKAGTGGNIQYF. The full variable domain, its missing parts supplied by reference TRBV19 and TRBJ2-4, is DGGITQSPKYLFRKEGQNVTLSCEQNLNHDAMYWYRQDPGQGLRLIYYSQIVNDFQKGDIAEGYSVSREKKESFPLTVTSAQKNPTAFYLCATSKAGTGGNIQYFGAGTRLSVL.

The rearrangement uses TRBV29-1 and TRBJ2-7; a weak D match, TRBD1 (6 bases). CDR3 length equals 14 residues. The germline gives CDR1 SQVTM, CDR2 ANQGSEA. The V and J ends lost 2 bases and 6 bases respectively, with 17 bases between them. The DNA for the CDR3 is TGCAGCGTTGAATGGCGGCAGGGGACCGCCGAGCAGTACTTC. This gives the protein CSVEWRQGTAEQYF.

The chain recombines TRBV2 with TRBJ1-3; no reliable D call. CDR1 SNHLY and CDR2 FYNNEI come from the germline V gene. The CDR3 is made up of 15 amino acids. V shed 1 base and J shed 1 base, with 8 bases lying between them. CDR3: CASSEEGGSGNTIYF. CDR3 nucleotides: TGTGCCAGCAGTGAAGAGGGAGGTTCTGGAAACACCATATATTTT.

V and J are TRBV4-3 and TRBJ1-1, with D possibly matching TRBD1 (5 bases). The CDR3 spans 15 residues. V was clipped by 0 bases and J by 5 bases, with 13 bases between them. Germline V gene data show CDR1 as LGHNA and CDR2 as YSLEER. This CDR3 is CASSQDSQGGTEAFF. The CDR3, as DNA: TGCGCCAGCAGCCAAGATTCGCAGGGAGGAACTGAAGCTTTCTTT.

Points on this clone: The junction does not match germline at one end; this may be a read error. The chain recombines TRBV25-1 with TRBJ2-1; D is uncertain. The V gene's germline CDR1 is MGHDK and CDR2 SYGVNS. The CDR3 is 12 residues long. The CDR3 DNA reads TGTGCCAGCAATGATAACTACTATGAGCAGTTCTTC. Translating it yields CASNDNYYEQFF.

This chain uses TRBV7-6 with TRBJ2-7; no reliable D call. The CDR3 runs 15 residues. V was shortened by 5 bases and J by 5 bases, with 19 bases between the two germline ends. The germline V gene has CDR1 SGHVS and CDR2 FNYEAQ. As DNA, the CDR3 is TGTGCCAGCAGCCCGTCCCCCCGGTTAAACGACGAGCAGTACTTC. It translates to CASSPSPRLNDEQYF.

The chain employs TRBV28 and TRBJ1-3; the match to TRBD1 covers 9 bases. The length of the CDR3 is 15 residues. V lost 8 bases and J lost 0; bases outside the gene matches: 5. Germline CDR1 is MDHEN and CDR2 is SYDVKM. CDR3 sequence (DNA): TGTGCCAGCGGGACAGGGCTGTTCTCTGGAAACACCATATATTTT. It is translated as CASGTGLFSGNTIYF.

The V gene is TRBV7-9, the J gene TRBJ1-3, with 9 positions matching TRBD1. This CDR3 is built from 15 residues. Trimming removed 10 bases from V and 2 bases from J; junction bases left unmatched: 9. Germline V lookup: CDR1 SEHNR, CDR2 FQNEAQ (reference sequence). The CDR3: CANTVGTGTGNTIYF. CDR3 DNA: TGTGCCAATACCGTCGGGACAGGGACTGGAAACACCATATATTTT.

The chain uses TRBV7-3 and TRBJ2-7; 7 nucleotides align to TRBD2. Trimming at V came to 6 bases and at J to 3 bases, leaving 23 bases not matched to a gene. This CDR3 region has 19 residues. Germline V gene data show CDR1 as SGHTA and CDR2 as FQGTGA. This CDR3 is CASRLPGGNMPMALYEQYF. In DNA form, the CDR3 reads TGTGCCAGCAGACTCCCCGGGGGGAACATGCCCATGGCCCTCTACGAGCAGTACTTC. The full variable domain, completed using reference TRBV7-3 and TRBJ2-7, is GAGVSQTPSNKVTEKGKYVELRCDPISGHTALYWYRQSLGQGPEFLIYFQGTGAADDSGLPNDRFFAVRPEGSVSTLKIQRTERGDSAVYLCASRLPGGNMPMALYEQYFGPGTRLTVT.

The chain recombines TRBV7-2 with TRBJ2-2; 9 positions match TRBD2. CDR3 length: 14 amino acids. Germline lookup yields CDR1 SGHTA and CDR2 FQGNSA. The J segment lost 7 bases and the V segment lost 6 bases, leaving 6 bases of the junction unmatched. CDR3 DNA: TGTGCCAGCAGTAATAGCGGGAGTGGCGGGGAGCTGTTTTTT. Translating it yields CASSNSGSGGELFF. Full variable domain (outside the CDR3, taken from reference TRBV7-2 and TRBJ2-2): GAGVSQSPSNKVTEKGKDVELRCDPISGHTALYWYRQSLGQGLEFLIYFQGNSAPDKSGLPSDRFSAERTGGSVSTLTIQRTQQEDSAVYLCASSNSGSGGELFFGEGSRLTVL.